Sequencing of this T cell receptor beta chain was carried out in a study of patients and donors after allogeneic stem cell transplantation. The CDR3 covers 15 residues. V was cut by 1 base and J by 1 base, with 9 bases left in between. Per germline, CDR1 SEHNR and CDR2 FQNEAQ (reference sequence). MiXCR, run by TCRdb on the RT-PCR reads, gives a single entry per CDR3 protein. The sample consists of 200,000 to 250,000 distinct CDR3 sequences, 13% to 15% of them appearing once. J is TRBJ2-3 and V is TRBV7-9; tentative D call: TRBD1 (6 bases). Sequenced material: blood, either unsorted or a sorted T cell fraction (not recorded which). This TCR derives from a human donor who was either an allogeneic HSCT recipient or a stem cell or donor lymphocyte infusion donor (not recorded which). It is not recorded whose cells these are; they may come from a transplant donor. This CDR3 is CASSLVGAGTDTQYF. DNA of the CDR3: TGTGCCAGCAGCTTAGTGGGGGCGGGCACAGATACGCAGTATTTT.